The 12 T cell receptor beta chains given below trace back to one sample, sequenced in a study of cytomegalovirus exposure and HLA in healthy donors. The PCR was carried out with 60 Vbeta primers and 13 Jbeta primers. Clones were read by immunoSEQ multiplex PCR, and TCRdb kept only the in-frame ones, dropping some. This table holds about 130,000 clones, 70% to 85% found once. Sample: PBMCs. These receptor sequences come from a man aged 50 or older in good health and CMV-seronegative.

This rearrangement joins TRBV19 to TRBJ2-7; perhaps TRBD2 as D (6 bases). The CDR3 loop spans 13 amino acids. V was trimmed by 5 bases and J by 4 bases, leaving 12 bases between them. Germline lookup yields CDR1 LNHDA and CDR2 SQIVND (reference sequence). This CDR3 is CASSRTGTYEQYF. CDR3 nucleotides: TGTGCCAGTAGTCGAACGGGGACTTACGAGCAGTACTTC.

The chain combines TRBV6-6 with TRBJ1-2; unclear D gene. The germline V and J ends were trimmed by 3 bases and 8 bases, with 7 bases remaining between them. Germline V gene lookup returns CDR1 MNHNY and CDR2 SVGAGI (reference sequence). This CDR3 region has 11 residues. CDR3 nucleotides: TGTGCCAGCAGTTATAGTACCGGCTACACCTTC. Encoded protein: CASSYSTGYTF.

V gene TRBV4-1 combines with J gene TRBJ1-1; TRBD1 matches at 10 bases. The CDR3 is made up of 15 amino acids. The junction had 1 base not matched to a gene; V was cut back by 0 bases and J by 3 bases. Germline V gives CDR1 MGHRA, CDR2 YSYEKL. CDR3 sequence (DNA): TGCGCCAGCAGCCAAGAGGGACAGGGGTACACTGAAGCTTTCTTT. Translating it yields CASSQEGQGYTEAFF.

This chain joins TRBV7-2 and TRBJ1-3, with TRBD1 matching over 8 bases. CDR3 length: 14 amino acids. V lost 5 bases and J lost 4; bases outside the gene matches: 4. Germline V CDR1 and CDR2: SGHTA, FQGNSA. CDR3 in DNA: TGTGCCAGCAGCATCAGGACAGGGGGAAACACCATATATTTT. Amino acids: CASSIRTGGNTIYF.

This chain links TRBV5-6 with TRBJ1-1; D possibly corresponds to TRBD1 (5 bases). Germline CDR1 is SGHDT and CDR2 is YYEEEE. The CDR3 sequence is 15 residues long. V lost 3 bases and J 0 bases, leaving 12 bases between the germline ends. The CDR3 here is CASSSGGALNTEAFF. CDR3 DNA sequence: TGTGCCAGCAGCTCGGGAGGGGCTTTGAACACTGAAGCTTTCTTT.

V and J are TRBV7-2 and TRBJ2-5; 10 bases fit TRBD2. The CDR3 runs 13 residues. The germline V gene encodes CDR1 SGHTA and CDR2 FQGNSA. The junction had 8 bases not matched to a gene; V was cut back by 2 bases and J by 14 bases. Here the CDR3 reads CASSLSGGEPLYF. As DNA, the CDR3 is TGTGCCAGCAGCTTAAGCGGGGGGGAACCACTATACTTC.

The chain employs TRBV5-1 and TRBJ2-5; a weak D match, TRBD2 (5 bases). The CDR3 extends over 15 amino acids. CDR1 is SGHRS, CDR2 YFSETQ, per germline. V was cut by 2 bases and J by 0 bases, with 11 bases left in between. The CDR3 spells CASSFEDSHQETQYF. Written as DNA, the CDR3 is TGCGCCAGCAGCTTTGAGGACTCCCACCAAGAGACCCAGTACTTC. The variable domain in full, completed from reference TRBV5-1 and TRBJ2-5, reads KAGVTQTPRYLIKTRGQQVTLSCSPISGHRSVSWYQQTPGQGLQFLFEYFSETQRNKGNFPGRFSGRQFSNSRSEMNVSTLELGDSALYLCASSFEDSHQETQYFGPGTRLLVL.

The chain is built from TRBV4-1 and TRBJ2-5; TRBD2 aligns across 10 bases. The CDR3 totals 15 residues. Germline V gene sequence: CDR1 MGHRA, CDR2 YSYEKL. V shed 5 bases and J 5 bases; nucleotides not matched to a gene: 8. CDR3 DNA: TGCGCCAGCAGCACCACCGGGACTAGCGTCGAGACCCAGTACTTC. Translated, it gives CASSTTGTSVETQYF.

V usage is TRBV4-1 and J usage is TRBJ1-3, with TRBD1 as a possible D gene (6 bases). The CDR3 totals 19 residues. CDR1 is MGHRA and CDR2 is YSYEKL in the germline V gene. Trimming took 0 bases from V and 4 from J, leaving 22 bases between them. CDR3 coding DNA: TGCGCCAGCAGCCAAGAATCGGTACAGGGCCGGGCTTCGGGAAACACCATATATTTT. Translation: CASSQESVQGRASGNTIYF.

This clone was counted between two and nine times. This chain links TRBV6-5 with TRBJ2-7, with 7 positions matching TRBD1. The CDR3 contains 12 residues. V trimming: 3 bases; J trimming: 10 bases; junction bases outside the gene matches: 6. The germline CDR1 and CDR2 sequences are MNHEY and SVGAGI. The DNA for the CDR3 is TGTGCCAGCAGTTATCAGGGGGAAAATCAGTACTTC. This sequence encodes CASSYQGENQYF.

V usage is TRBV4-2 and J usage is TRBJ2-3; 9 nucleotides match TRBD2. CDR1 and CDR2 from the germline V gene are LGHNA and YNFKEQ. The CDR3 is 17 residues long. Trimming at V came to 5 bases and at J to 6 bases, leaving 15 bases not matched to a gene. This chain's CDR3 is CASSEHRVAGAGDTQYF. The CDR3 nucleotides are TGTGCCAGCAGCGAACACAGGGTAGCGGGGGCCGGGGATACGCAGTATTTT.

J is TRBJ2-1 and V is TRBV13; no firm D call. The length of the CDR3 is 15 residues. CDR1 is PRHDT and CDR2 is FYEKMQ in the germline V gene (reference sequence). V was trimmed by 1 base and J by 3 bases, leaving 10 bases between them. The DNA for the CDR3 is TGTGCCAGCAGCTTAGCCCCTGGCGGCTACAATGAGCAGTTCTTC. Protein: CASSLAPGGYNEQFF.